The T cell receptor (beta chain) described here comes from a study of T cell repertoires in cytomegalovirus infection. Study-wide background: CMV infection together with matching HLA type was indicated by public TCR beta signatures.

There are many counts of this clonotype. As yet, its antigen is unknown. TCRdb redid the calling of the reads with MiXCR, one entry per CDR3 protein. The repertoire holds roughly 230,000 distinct CDR3 sequences, with approximately 24% as singletons. Findings and limits, study-wide: Within the response measured ex vivo, HLA-C-restricted CMV-specific TCR beta clonotypes were dominant. People with CMV and the relevant HLA were identified by cumulative public TCR beta family frequency.

The germline V gene has CDR1 SGHVS and CDR2 FNYEAQ. The CDR3 runs to 14 residues. V shed 5 bases and J 2 bases; nucleotides not matched to a gene: 5. This sequence originates from a human donor in good health (CMV status not recorded). Some clones in this sample may be carry-over from other donors' samples. This chain joins TRBV7-6 and TRBJ2-7, with 8 positions matching TRBD2. Material for sequencing was CD8+ T cells from PBMCs. CDR3 in DNA: TGTGCCAGCAGCGCGGGGGGCTCTACCTACGAGCAGTACTTC. Protein sequence: CASSAGGSTYEQYF.